The present TCR beta chain was sequenced within a study of T-cell reconstitution after alpha-beta-depleted transplantation in children. This clonotype has a handful of counts. It was with unique molecular identifiers that the TCRbeta library was prepared. MiXCR, applied by TCRdb to the PCR reads, yields one record per CDR3 protein. The sample comprises about 540,000 distinct CDR3 sequences, about a sixth of which are singletons, and 2.5% to 4% rests with the top ten. Trimming cost V 0 bases and J 13 bases, with 16 bases left between them. The CDR3 runs 14 residues. In germline, CDR1 is SEHNR, CDR2 FQNEAQ (reference sequence).

This specimen was PBMCs from the stem cell graft donor, taken from the stem cell graft. This sequence joins TRBV7-9 and TRBJ2-1; the D gene is possibly TRBD2 (5 bases). This clonotype originated in a human donor who donated a stem cell graft to a child with acute lymphoblastic leukemia. CDR3 nucleotides: TGTGCCAGCAGCTTAGCGTTCGGGGTAGCGCCTCAGTTCTTC. Amino acids: CASSLAFGVAPQFF.